The TCR beta chain under discussion was sequenced for a study of shared clonotypes between healthy human individuals. General study results and limits: Clonotypes shared by all four donors outscored non-shared clonotypes in generation probability. With few donors, the genetic and exposure-history diversity represented was limited.

The naive CD8 subset, CD45RO-negative cells positively selected for CCR7, excluded terminally differentiated effector memory CD45RA+ cells. About this clone: Its antigen is not known.

Deep-level settings were used for running the assay. Clones were read by immunoSEQ multiplex PCR, and TCRdb kept only the in-frame ones, dropping some. The data contain some 2.1 million clones, about 94% of them singletons. Germline loops: CDR1 LNHDA, CDR2 SQIVND (reference sequence). Trimming took 5 bases from V and 2 from J, leaving 10 bases between them. This CDR3 has 14 amino acids. The specimen sequenced was naive CD8+ T cells from PBMCs. This clonotype was sampled from a man in his late teens or twenties in good health. Some clones in this sample may be carry-over from other donors' samples. The genes are TRBV19 and TRBJ2-1; D is possibly TRBD2 (6 bases). As DNA, the CDR3 is TGTGCCAGTAGTTTCGGACTAACCTACAATGAGCAGTTCTTC. This gives the protein CASSFGLTYNEQFF.